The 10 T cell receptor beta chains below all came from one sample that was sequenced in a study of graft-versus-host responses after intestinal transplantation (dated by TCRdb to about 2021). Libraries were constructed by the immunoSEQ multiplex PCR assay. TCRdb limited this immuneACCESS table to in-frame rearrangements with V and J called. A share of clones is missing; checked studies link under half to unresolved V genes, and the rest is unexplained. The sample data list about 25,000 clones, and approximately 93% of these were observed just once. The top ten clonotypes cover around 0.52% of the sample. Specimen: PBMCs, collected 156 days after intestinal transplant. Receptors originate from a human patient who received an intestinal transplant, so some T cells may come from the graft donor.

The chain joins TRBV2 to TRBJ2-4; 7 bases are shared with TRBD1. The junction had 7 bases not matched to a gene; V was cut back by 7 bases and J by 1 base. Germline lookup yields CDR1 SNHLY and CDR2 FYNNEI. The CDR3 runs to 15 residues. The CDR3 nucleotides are TGTGCCAGCACTAGGGGGCAGGGGGCCAAAAACATTCAGTACTTC. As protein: CASTRGQGAKNIQYF.

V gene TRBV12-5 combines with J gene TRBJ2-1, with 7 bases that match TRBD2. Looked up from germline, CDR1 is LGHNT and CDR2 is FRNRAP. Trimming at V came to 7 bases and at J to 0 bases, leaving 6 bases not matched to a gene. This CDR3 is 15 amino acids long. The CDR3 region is CASDRAGPSYNEQFF. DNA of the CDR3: TGTGCTAGTGACCGAGCGGGGCCCTCCTACAATGAGCAGTTCTTC.

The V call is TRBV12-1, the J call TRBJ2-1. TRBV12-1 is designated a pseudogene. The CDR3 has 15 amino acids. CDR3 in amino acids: CASSSGMRPSNEQFF. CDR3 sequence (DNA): TGTGCCAGCAGCTCGGGCATGCGACCGTCCAATGAGCAGTTCTTC.

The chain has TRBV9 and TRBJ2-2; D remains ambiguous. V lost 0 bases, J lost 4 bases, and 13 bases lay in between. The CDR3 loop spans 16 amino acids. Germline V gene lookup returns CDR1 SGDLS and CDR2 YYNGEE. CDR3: CASSVATGSATGELFF. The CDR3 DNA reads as TGTGCCAGCAGCGTAGCTACCGGCTCTGCCACCGGGGAGCTGTTTTTT.

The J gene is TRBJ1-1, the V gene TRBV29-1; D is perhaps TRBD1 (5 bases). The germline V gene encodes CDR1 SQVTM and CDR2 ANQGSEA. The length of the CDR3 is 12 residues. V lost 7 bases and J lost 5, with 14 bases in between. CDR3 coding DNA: TGCAGCGCTGGCCAGGGAGGAACTGAAGCTTTCTTT. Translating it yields CSAGQGGTEAFF.

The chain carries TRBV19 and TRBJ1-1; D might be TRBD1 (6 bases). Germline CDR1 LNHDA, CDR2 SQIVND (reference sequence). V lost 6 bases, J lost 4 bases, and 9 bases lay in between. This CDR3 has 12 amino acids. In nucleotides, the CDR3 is TGTGCCAGTAGGTTAGGGGGCACTGAAGCTTTCTTT. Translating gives CASRLGGTEAFF.

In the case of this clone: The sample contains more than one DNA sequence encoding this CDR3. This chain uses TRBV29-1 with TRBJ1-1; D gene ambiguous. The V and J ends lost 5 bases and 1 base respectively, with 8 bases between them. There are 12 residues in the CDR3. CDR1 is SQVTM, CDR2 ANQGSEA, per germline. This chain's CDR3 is CSVRGRNTEAFF. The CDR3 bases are TGCAGCGTTCGAGGGAGGAACACTGAAGCTTTCTTT. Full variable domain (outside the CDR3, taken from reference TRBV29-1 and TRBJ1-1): SAVISQKPSRDICQRGTSLTIQCQVDSQVTMMFWYRQQPGQSLTLIATANQGSEATYESGFVIDKFPISRPNLTFSTLTVSNMSPEDSSIYLCSVRGRNTEAFFGQGTRLTVV.

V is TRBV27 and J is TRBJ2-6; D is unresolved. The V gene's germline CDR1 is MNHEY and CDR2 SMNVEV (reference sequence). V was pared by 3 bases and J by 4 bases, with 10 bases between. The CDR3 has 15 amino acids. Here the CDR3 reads CASSLISSGANVLTF. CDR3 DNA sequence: TGTGCCAGCAGTTTGATTAGCTCCGGGGCCAACGTCCTGACTTTC.

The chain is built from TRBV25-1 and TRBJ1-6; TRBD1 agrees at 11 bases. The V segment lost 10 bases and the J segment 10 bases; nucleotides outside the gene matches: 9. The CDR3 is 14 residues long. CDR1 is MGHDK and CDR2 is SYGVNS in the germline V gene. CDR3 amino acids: CATGDRGSWSPLHF. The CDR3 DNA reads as TGTGCCACCGGGGACAGGGGGTCGTGGTCACCCCTCCACTTT.

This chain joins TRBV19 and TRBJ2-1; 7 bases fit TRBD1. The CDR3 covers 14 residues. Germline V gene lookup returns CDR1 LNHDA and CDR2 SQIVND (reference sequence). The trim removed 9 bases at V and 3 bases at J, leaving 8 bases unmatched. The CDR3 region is CASKRGTVYNEQFF. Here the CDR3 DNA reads TGTGCCAGCAAAAGGGGGACAGTCTACAATGAGCAGTTCTTC.